This paragraph reports one T cell receptor (beta chain). The antigen this receptor binds is unknown. One base away there is no much larger clone; base qualities are not given. The data were obtained in a study of radiotherapy plus CTLA-4 blockade in lung cancer (dated by TCRdb to 2017 to 2018). About the study as a whole: Among enrolled patients, roughly 17% had an objective response and 25% to 40% reached disease control. The investigation overall reported the following: TCR clones derived from tumors expanded in peripheral blood after treatment with radiotherapy and ipilimumab. The strongest predictors of response, as reported, were early dynamic changes in blood T cell clones along with a rise in serum interferon-beta after radiation.

Taken from cysteine to phenylalanine, the CDR3 has 18 residues. Only CDR3 DNA remains: 54 bases, in frame from the first base. According to the germline V gene, CDR1 reads MRHNA and CDR2 reads SNTAGT. V is cut by 3 bases and J by 0 bases, and the space between the germline ends is 18 bases. Library preparation used the immunoSEQ multiplex PCR assay. TCRdb stores this immuneACCESS table with in-frame sequences only. Part of the clones is absent; in the studies checked, under half of the shortfall reflects unresolved V genes, and no reason is known for the rest. Recorded for this sample are 45,000 to 55,000 clones; 80% to 90% of them occurred a single time. The ten largest clonotypes hold 15% to 20% of the sample. The study evaluated CTLA-4 blockade (ipilimumab) given together with focal radiation therapy in patients who had chemo-refractory metastatic non-small-cell lung cancer.

This receptor chain uses TRBV6-4 and TRBJ1-3; TRBD1 is perhaps the D gene, given 6 matching bases. This specimen consisted of peripheral blood, obtained from a patient treated with radiotherapy plus ipilimumab. This sequence originates from a human donor with non-small cell lung cancer that progressed on radiotherapy plus ipilimumab. Some clones in this sample may be carry-over from other donors' samples. The nucleotides are TGTGCCAGCAGTGAACCTATAGACGGCAGGGGCTCTGGAAACACCATATATTTT. This sequence encodes CASSEPIDGRGSGNTIYF.